These 32 T cell receptor beta chains share one sample of origin, sequenced in a study of T cell responses to AZD1222 COVID-19 vaccine. TCRdb keeps only in-frame clones here, not all; method: immunoSEQ multiplex PCR. The data hold some 150,000 clones, with approximately 88% observed a single time. The input for sequencing was peripheral blood, taken on day 0 of AZD1222 vaccination. The receptors were sampled from an adult in good health.

CDR3: CASSKGGGNDRGYTF. CDR3 sequence (DNA): TGTGCCAGTAGTAAGGGAGGGGGGAACGATCGTGGCTACACCTTC. The chain links TRBV19 to TRBJ1-2, with D perhaps TRBD1 (6 bases). Trimming pared 4 bases from V and 7 bases from J, leaving 19 bases between. Per the germline V gene, CDR1 is LNHDA and CDR2 is SQIVND (reference sequence). The CDR3 sequence is 15 residues long.

The V and J genes are TRBV30 and TRBJ2-7, with a weak D call TRBD1 (6 bases). This CDR3 comprises 12 residues. Trimming took 3 bases from V and 4 from J, leaving 10 bases between them. Germline CDR1 and CDR2: GTSNPN and SVGIG (reference sequence). The CDR3 reads CAWRADRYEQYF. CDR3 DNA: TGTGCCTGGAGAGCCGACAGGTACGAGCAGTACTTC.

The chain has TRBV7-3 and TRBJ1-2; a weak D match, TRBD1 (5 bases). The CDR3 is 15 residues long. The V and J ends lost 4 bases and 8 bases respectively, with 20 bases between them. Germline loops: CDR1 SGHTA, CDR2 FQGTGA. CDR3 loop: CASSSDSAMGSGYTF. The CDR3 DNA follows: TGTGCCAGCAGCTCAGACAGTGCAATGGGCTCAGGCTACACCTTC.

This clone has a single count. The rearrangement uses TRBV3-1 (or the pseudogene TRBV3-2) and TRBJ2-5, with D possibly TRBD1 on 5 matching bases. CDR3 length: 14 residues. Trimming cost V 2 bases and J 2 bases, with 9 bases left between them. The germline V gene encodes CDR1 LGHDT and CDR2 YNNKEL (reference sequence). CDR3 residues: CASSQSGRQETQYF. DNA of the CDR3: TGTGCCAGCAGCCAATCAGGGCGGCAAGAGACCCAGTACTTC.

The J gene is TRBJ1-5, the V gene TRBV30; TRBD1 might be the D (5 bases). From germline, CDR1 is GTSNPN and CDR2 SVGIG (reference sequence). Trimming cost V 5 bases and J 5 bases, with 13 bases left between them. This CDR3 spans 13 amino acids. The CDR3 loop reads CAWGRQTDQPQHF. The CDR3 coding sequence is TGTGCCTGGGGCCGACAGACGGATCAGCCCCAGCATTTT.

Worth noting for this clone: The sample holds other DNA sequences that translate to the same CDR3. The V call is TRBV9, the J call TRBJ2-2; D ambiguous. The CDR3 is 15 residues long. The V end lost 0 bases, the J end lost 0 bases, and 6 bases lay between the germline ends. Germline lookup yields CDR1 SGDLS and CDR2 YYNGEE. CDR3 sequence reads: CASSVGAANTGELFF. Here the CDR3 DNA reads TGTGCCAGCAGCGTAGGGGCAGCGAACACCGGGGAGCTGTTTTTT. The variable domain in full, completed from reference TRBV9 and TRBJ2-2, reads DSGVTQTPKHLITATGQRVTLRCSPRSGDLSVYWYQQSLDQGLQFLIQYYNGEERAKGNILERFSAQQFPDLHSELNLSSLELGDSALYFCASSVGAANTGELFFGEGSRLTVL.

The gene calls are TRBV2 and TRBJ1-4; D is ambiguous. V was cut by 8 bases and J by 8 bases, with 18 bases left in between. Per germline, CDR1 SNHLY and CDR2 FYNNEI. CDR3 length: 14 amino acids. The DNA of the CDR3 is TGTGCCAGCCTCAGGCCGGGCTCGGAGGAAAAACTGTTTTTT. Translated: CASLRPGSEEKLFF.

V is TRBV28 and J is TRBJ2-1, with D perhaps matching TRBD1 (6 bases). V was pared by 5 bases and J by 9 bases, with 14 bases between. Germline V lookup: CDR1 MDHEN, CDR2 SYDVKM. The length of the CDR3 is 13 residues. In DNA form, the CDR3 reads TGTGCCAGCAGTGGGGGCTTTTGGGCTGAGCAGTTCTTC. It codes for CASSGGFWAEQFF.

The CDR3 region is CASSDHLGGSTDTQYF. The DNA of the CDR3 is TGTGCCAGTAGTGACCATTTAGGGGGAAGCACAGATACGCAGTATTTT. The V call is TRBV19, the J call TRBJ2-3; maybe TRBD1 (6 bases). Per germline, CDR1 LNHDA and CDR2 SQIVND (reference sequence). V shed 5 bases and J shed 0 bases, with 15 bases lying between them. The CDR3 consists of 16 residues.

This chain joins TRBV28 and TRBJ1-5; maybe TRBD1 (6 bases). The germline gives CDR1 MDHEN, CDR2 SYDVKM. Trimming removed 1 base at V and 2 bases at J, with 12 bases between. The CDR3 totals 16 residues. CDR3 loop: CASSLSTGLGNQPQHF. DNA of the CDR3: TGTGCCAGCAGTTTATCTACAGGGTTAGGCAATCAGCCCCAGCATTTT.

With respect to this clone: At one end, the junction sequence differs from germline, possibly due to a read error. The chain carries TRBV15 and TRBJ1-1; D is possibly TRBD1 (5 bases). Germline CDR1 LNHNV, CDR2 YYDKDF (reference sequence). The CDR3 length is 12 residues. CDR3 sequence reads: CATSSPGTEAFF. The CDR3 coding sequence is TGTGCCACCAGCAGTCCCGGGACTGAGGCTTTCTTT.

This clone appeared a single time. CDR3 amino acids: CASSQSGQLETQYF. The CDR3 region has the DNA TGCGCCAGCAGTCAATCAGGCCAGCTAGAGACCCAGTACTTC. This chain links TRBV23-1 with TRBJ2-5; no clear D gene. TRBV23-1 is sorted into the ORF group, with uncertain function. The CDR3 is 14 residues long. V shed 0 bases and J shed 4 bases, with 9 bases lying between them.

The rearrangement links TRBV12-3 or TRBV12-4 to TRBJ1-1, with D unclear. The V end was cut by 6 bases, the J end by 9 bases, with 14 bases between. The CDR3 loop spans 12 amino acids. CDR3 sequence (DNA): TGTGCCAGCAGCTCATTGGGGTACCAAGCTTTCTTT. Its protein product is CASSSLGYQAFF.

The chain couples TRBV14 to TRBJ2-2; 7 nucleotides match TRBD1. The germline V gene encodes CDR1 SGHDN and CDR2 FVKESK. The CDR3 is made up of 15 amino acids. V shed 7 bases, J shed 6 bases, and the junction held 11 bases outside the gene matches. The CDR3 coding sequence is TGTGCCAGCACCTCAACAGGGGTACGGGCCGGGGAGCTGTTTTTT. This translates into CASTSTGVRAGELFF. Together with reference TRBV14 and TRBJ2-2, the CDR3 gives the full variable domain: EAGVTQFPSHSVIEKGQTVTLRCDPISGHDNLYWYRRVMGKEIKFLLHFVKESKQDESGMPNNRFLAERTGGTYSTLKVQPAELEDSGVYFCASTSTGVRAGELFFGEGSRLTVL.

The chain recombines TRBV7-2 with TRBJ1-1; 7 nucleotides agree with TRBD1. V lost 1 base and J lost 4; bases outside the gene matches: 9. Germline CDR1 is SGHTA and CDR2 is FQGNSA. CDR3 length: 16 residues. CDR3 region: CASSLVGGIASTEAFF. The CDR3 DNA is TGTGCCAGCAGCTTAGTAGGGGGCATCGCGTCCACTGAAGCTTTCTTT.

The CDR3 is CASMAGTGVWNIQYF. CDR3 sequence (DNA): TGTGCCAGCATGGCCGGGACAGGGGTATGGAACATTCAGTACTTC. This chain connects TRBV5-8 to TRBJ2-4, with TRBD1 matching over 10 bases. J lost 7 bases, V lost 6 bases, and 10 bases had no gene match. Germline values: CDR1 SGHTS, CDR2 YDEGEE. This CDR3 spans 15 amino acids.

The V gene is TRBV13, the J gene TRBJ2-3; 8 bases map to TRBD2. CDR1 and CDR2 from the germline V gene are PRHDT and FYEKMQ (reference sequence). This CDR3 spans 17 amino acids. V was pared by 3 bases and J by 5 bases, with 13 bases of the junction left unmatched. The CDR3 protein is CASSFLSSGRKVDTQYF. The CDR3 nucleotides are TGTGCCAGCAGCTTTTTATCTAGCGGGCGAAAGGTAGATACGCAGTATTTT. The complete variable domain, with remaining parts taken from reference TRBV13 and TRBJ2-3, reads AAGVIQSPRHLIKEKRETATLKCYPIPRHDTVYWYQQGPGQDPQFLISFYEKMQSDKGSIPDRFSAQQFSDYHSELNMSSLELGDSALYFCASSFLSSGRKVDTQYFGPGTRLTVL.

The rearrangement links TRBV7-8 to TRBJ1-1, with a tentative D call TRBD1 (6 bases). The CDR3 covers 15 residues. V was pared by 1 base and J by 7 bases, with 16 bases between. Germline V gene lookup returns CDR1 SGHVS and CDR2 FQNEAQ. CDR3 DNA sequence: TGTGCCAGCAGCTTAGGGCTACAGGGAAGACTTGAAGCTTTCTTT. It yields the protein CASSLGLQGRLEAFF.

Only a few counts were recorded for this clone. The chain links TRBV5-1 to TRBJ2-7, with D tentatively TRBD2 (5 bases). Trimming left V 1 base short and J 6 bases short, with 14 bases between. The germline gives CDR1 SGHRS, CDR2 YFSETQ. This CDR3 contains 14 residues. The CDR3 sequence: CASSLIGNSVEQYF. The CDR3 DNA reads as TGCGCCAGCAGCTTGATCGGTAATAGCGTCGAGCAGTACTTC.

V is TRBV14 and J is TRBJ1-6; 8 bases line up with TRBD1. Germline V gene lookup returns CDR1 SGHDN and CDR2 FVKESK. After removal of 9 bases from V and 7 bases from J, the junction contained 8 bases not matched to a gene. The CDR3 extends over 14 amino acids. The CDR3 region has the DNA TGTGCCAGTTTGGACAGGGTGAGAAATTCACCCCTCCACTTT. Its translation is CASLDRVRNSPLHF.

The gene calls are TRBV6-5 and TRBJ2-7, with 10 bases fitting TRBD2. The CDR3 contains 15 residues. Germline CDR1 reads MNHEY; CDR2 reads SVGAGI. V was clipped by 6 bases and J by 0 bases; unmatched bases: 5. The CDR3 spells CASRGSGGHSYEQYF. The CDR3 DNA sequence: TGTGCCAGCAGGGGTAGCGGGGGGCACTCCTACGAGCAGTACTTC.

This chain joins TRBV6-6 and TRBJ1-2; TRBD1 aligns across 8 bases. Germline loops: CDR1 MNHNY, CDR2 SVGAGI (reference sequence). V shed 3 bases and J 7 bases; nucleotides not matched to a gene: 4. This CDR3 is built from 13 residues. The CDR3 sequence is CASSYQGAVGYTF. CDR3 nucleotide sequence: TGTGCCAGCAGTTATCAGGGGGCTGTTGGCTACACCTTC.

The chain links TRBV7-6 to TRBJ2-1, with D unresolved. CDR1 and CDR2 (germline): SGHVS, FNYEAQ. This CDR3 region has 13 residues. Trimming shortened V by 2 bases and J by 5 bases, and 7 bases separated the two germline ends. CDR3 DNA: TGTGCCAGCAGCTTAAGGCCTGACAATGAGCAGTTCTTC. Amino acid sequence: CASSLRPDNEQFF.

The V and J genes are TRBV6-5 and TRBJ1-5, with unresolved D. Germline assignment: CDR1 MNHEY and CDR2 SVGAGI. Between the trimmed V and J ends, which lost 5 bases and 0 bases, there was a span of 8 bases. This CDR3 has 14 amino acids. CDR3 bases: TGTGCCAGCAGTCGGAGGGATAGCAATCAGCCCCAGCATTTT. Translation: CASSRRDSNQPQHF.

The chain couples TRBV6-5 to TRBJ1-2; D gene ambiguous. The CDR3 sequence is 13 residues long. The V and J ends lost 8 bases and 6 bases respectively, with 16 bases between them. From germline, CDR1 is MNHEY and CDR2 SVGAGI. CDR3 sequence (DNA): TGTGCCAGCGGTAATCGACGGGAGGATGGCTACACCTTC. It is translated as CASGNRREDGYTF.

The rearrangement links TRBV5-1 to TRBJ1-6; TRBD1 is a possible D gene (6 bases). This CDR3 region has 15 residues. V was cut by 0 bases and J by 7 bases, with 11 bases left in between. CDR1 and CDR2 from the germline V gene are SGHRS and YFSETQ. The CDR3 region is CASSLDRAINSPLHF. CDR3 coding DNA: TGCGCCAGCAGCTTGGACAGGGCAATCAATTCACCCCTCCACTTT.

The chain has TRBV21-1 and TRBJ1-5; TRBD1 is the table's D call and was not checked against the DNA. TRBV21-1 is listed as a pseudogene. The CDR3 is 16 amino acids. In DNA, the CDR3 is TGTGCCAGCAGCAAAAGGGGGACAGCTGTAAATCAGCCCCAGCATTTT. Encoded protein: CASSKRGTAVNQPQHF.

This rearrangement joins TRBV6-1 to TRBJ1-2; 7 positions match TRBD1. The CDR3 sequence is 13 residues long. Trimming took 7 bases from V and 5 from J; bases not matched to a gene: 7. Germline-derived CDR1 and CDR2 are MNHNS and SASEGT. The CDR3 DNA reads TGTGCCAGCACCATGGACAGGCAGTATGGCTACACCTTC. The encoded protein is CASTMDRQYGYTF.

The chain recombines TRBV2 with TRBJ1-1; D is ambiguous. Looked up from germline, CDR1 is SNHLY and CDR2 is FYNNEI. V was shortened by 2 bases and J by 0 bases, with 4 bases between the two germline ends. There are 13 residues in the CDR3. The DNA for the CDR3 is TGTGCCAGCAGTGAACGGATGAACACTGAAGCTTTCTTT. It translates to CASSERMNTEAFF.

The CDR3 nucleotides are TGTGCCATCAGTCCCAGCAATCAGCCCCAGCATTTT. As protein: CAISPSNQPQHF. J is TRBJ1-5 and V is TRBV10-3; D is uncertain. Trimming cost V 5 bases and J 1 base, with 3 bases left between them. Germline V gene data show CDR1 as ENHRY and CDR2 as SYGVKD. This CDR3 comprises 12 residues.

V is TRBV29-1 and J is TRBJ1-1, with TRBD1 as a possible D gene (5 bases). CDR1 and CDR2 from the germline V gene are SQVTM and ANQGSEA. The CDR3 is 13 amino acids. V was shortened by 0 bases and J by 8 bases, with 13 bases between the two germline ends. CDR3 protein: CSVEDSAGQEAFF. CDR3 DNA: TGCAGCGTTGAAGATTCGGCAGGGCAAGAAGCTTTCTTT.

The chain couples TRBV29-1 to TRBJ1-2, with a weak D call TRBD1 (6 bases). Germline-derived CDR1 and CDR2 are SQVTM and ANQGSEA. V was trimmed by 4 bases and J by 6 bases, leaving 21 bases between them. The CDR3 length is 15 residues. The CDR3 nucleotides read TGCAGCGTTGGTGGCGGACTGGGCTCAGGGGATGGCTACACCTTC. This translates into CSVGGGLGSGDGYTF. Combining the CDR3 with reference TRBV29-1 and TRBJ1-2 gives the whole variable domain SAVISQKPSRDICQRGTSLTIQCQVDSQVTMMFWYRQQPGQSLTLIATANQGSEATYESGFVIDKFPISRPNLTFSTLTVSNMSPEDSSIYLCSVGGGLGSGDGYTFGSGTRLTVV.